This T cell receptor (beta chain) was found in a study of cytomegalovirus exposure and HLA in healthy donors (dated by TCRdb to 2016 to 2017). Concerning the study at large: In an earlier analysis of under 600 of the donors, around 290 Gb of sequence data and 100 million or so unique TCR beta sequences from 150 million to 200 million T cells were reported. Roughly 300 gigabases of sequencing data and approximately 80 million unique TCR sequences were included in an early release covering over 600 HLA-typed donors. Of the 398 genotyped donors, 65% to 90% were placed in the genetic ancestry cluster associated with self-reported Caucasian donors. The study aimed to test whether signatures of past pathogen exposure could be identified by cataloging public T cell receptors. Using immunosequencing, the study profiled T cell repertoires from 666 subjects and related those repertoires to cytomegalovirus serostatus. A separate validation cohort of approximately 130 different subjects was used in addition to the 666-subject first cohort. To predict cytomegalovirus infection status, the study brought together high-throughput TCR immunosequencing, statistical association of individual TCRs with disease status, and machine learning. To study patterns of TCR occurrence, a later analysis re-analyzed previously published TCR beta repertoires from hundreds of donors and added high-resolution HLA genotyping. Rather than using new phenotypic data, the later analysis identified candidate immune exposures from TCR beta sequences and from how often those sequences occurred across donors. In an earlier analysis of 587 of the donors, high-throughput TCR beta sequencing was used to judge whether each TCR beta V gene segment behaved as functional or pseudogenic. Donor age, sex, ethnicity and CMV serostatus were collected together with the repertoire data. A later genetic analysis used genome-wide SNP genotypes for about three fifths of the 666 donors, treating that subset as a discovery cohort. Every discovery cohort repertoire had been produced on one sequencing platform. HLA typing included class I and class II loci at four-digit resolution. Typing coverage differed by locus: A, B, C, DRB1 and DQB1 were typed in about 629-640 donors, DQA1 in 500 to 550, DPA1 in over 600, and DPB1 in 400 to 480. Roughly five DR-DQ haplotypes were handled as single units for association and clustering, since linkage in the cohort was strong. On average, over 200,000 unique TCR beta nucleotide sequences were sequenced per donor among roughly 430 genotyped donors of the cohort, with roughly 18% of those sequences being non-productive. What the authors observed across the whole study: According to a later analysis, parvovirus B19, influenza, CMV and Epstein-Barr virus appeared linked to several top co-occurrence clusters. In vitro tests confirmed that a few of the cytomegalovirus-associated TCR beta chains recognize cytomegalovirus antigens. Most TCR sequences were seen in very few donors, while some public TCRs were found in many individuals. According to a later genetic analysis, donors in an Asian-associated ancestry cluster had fewer N-insertions in productive TCRs than the approximately 690-donor mean. At a false discovery rate of 0.05, a later analysis linked under 20,000 TCR beta sequences to specific HLA alleles. Because the 87-base-pair reads could not distinguish some IMGT-functional V segments, including TRBV6-2 and TRBV6-3, those segments were excluded. In an earlier analysis of several hundred of the donors, most TCR beta V segments were observed in productive rearrangements about 87% or about 30% of the time, broadly matching IMGT annotations. A further reported finding was that TCR beta sequences accurately predicted the HLA-A and HLA-B alleles for most subjects in the first cohort. Most CMV-associated TCR beta chains appeared to be HLA-restricted in a later analysis, and the HLA associations seemed to be driven largely by CMV exposure. In a later analysis, HLA-associated TCR beta chains showed more clonal expansion and lower generation probabilities than non-associated chains that were equally common. Linkage disequilibrium might explain the correlated functional status among segregating V segments, but an unknown experimental factor could not be ruled out. Only TCR beta chains were sequenced in this cohort, and the absence of alpha or paired-chain data limited detectable features. In a later genetic analysis, a missense DCLRE1C variant was associated with V-gene and J-gene trimming of TCR beta chains, and the association was replicated in an independent cohort. The study listed 164 TCR beta chains as associated with cytomegalovirus. When HLA alleles, especially DR and DQ, strongly co-occurred, TCR associations were difficult to assign to individual alleles. A cluster of highly shared sequence variants was judged likely to be a technical artifact of the sequencing pipeline. The authors suggested that the approach could potentially be extended to other disease states and immunological phenotypes. The only immune exposure information available for the cohort was CMV serostatus. Presence/absence analyses assumed roughly uniform sequencing depth across donors, an assumption that may not hold. HLA typing was unavailable for some donors at each locus, so association tests used only the typed subset. The classifier was reported to diagnose cytomegalovirus status with high specificity and sensitivity in both the original cohort and the validation cohort. In a later analysis, the rate of TCR association differed among HLA loci, with DRB1 alleles having the most associated TCRs and HLA-C alleles having the fewest. The earlier analysis of some 560 of the donors excluded fewer than 20 rarely observed V segments, including chromosome 9 orphons, because counts were too low.

The receptor library was made with the immunoSEQ multiplex PCR assay. For the multiplex PCR, a mixture combining 60 forward primers for TCR Vbeta segments and 13 reverse primers for TCR Jbeta segments was used. The CDR3 region of rearranged TCR beta genes was amplified from genomic DNA with a multiplex PCR assay. The amplified TCR beta libraries were sequenced on the Illumina HiSeq System as 87-base-pair reads. The authors processed their data as follows. Across the 600 to 700 repertoires, a later analysis counted some 81 million unique TCR beta chains, roughly 11 million of which were shared by at least two donors. A nearest-neighbor algorithm error-corrected the raw reads and collapsed the reads into unique sequences, merging closely related sequences to remove PCR and sequencing errors. Alignment of CDR3 sequences to IMGT reference sequences was used to assign V, D and J gene segments. For a sequence to be retained, a match of at least six nucleotides was required to both a V gene segment and a J gene segment. Rearrangements were classified as productive when the CDR3 lacked stop codons and remained in frame with V and J, and all other rearrangements were classified as non-productive. CDR3 was defined according to IMGT convention as the region running from the second conserved V-encoded cysteine to the conserved J-encoded phenylalanine. Sequences without an unambiguous match to a single V gene segment were excluded from the earlier analysis of 500 to 700 of the donors. An earlier analysis of 587 of the donors called V segments functional above 56.7% productive rearrangements and segregating when the between-donor standard deviation exceeded 5%. A statistical classification framework was developed to diagnose cytomegalovirus status using the catalog of TCR beta chain sequences. In a later analysis, TCR nucleotide sequences were compared against IMGT/GENE-DB human TR gene sequences so that V and J genes could be assigned. The TCRdist pipeline was used in a later analysis to assign CDR3 sequences and most-parsimonious VDJ recombination scenarios. In a later analysis, every TCR beta chain was defined by the combination of its CDR3 amino acid sequence and its V-gene family, and reads without a unique V-gene family were dropped. To address suspected cross-contamination and a sequencing artifact, a later analysis removed 592 highly shared, low-generation-probability nucleotide sequences. A later analysis calculated a clonal expansion index for each public chain from normalized within-repertoire ranks of inferred template counts. A later analysis computed generation probabilities with a VDJ recombination model fitted to out-of-frame rearrangements, and checked the results against IGoR. In a later analysis, TCR-TCR, TCR-HLA and TCR-CMV co-occurrence was scored with hypergeometric tests, and a repertoire-size bias correction was applied to TCR pairs. A later analysis estimated false discovery rates by permuting HLA or CMV assignments 20 times. In a later analysis, co-occurring TCRs were grouped with DBSCAN, and TCRdist sequence similarity was added when clustering was performed within HLA-allele-positive subsets. Co-occurrence clustering excluded repertoires with fewer than 30,000 or more than 120,000 public chains, plus five with anomalous nucleotide sharing. TCRdb mirrors the immuneACCESS table, restricted to in-frame sequences. Some clones are absent from its copies; in checked studies, under half trace to an unresolved V gene, and the reason for the others is unknown. The DNA was the basis for D and trimming; V, J and clone size are from that table. In all, the sample holds 100,000 to 150,000 clones, and 75% to 90% of those were seen once. About 8.9% of the sample lies in the top ten.

Points on this clone: What this receptor recognizes is not known. Nothing much larger sits one base from this clone, and base qualities are not available.

The cohort was made up of 500 to 800 healthy bone marrow donors. At the time of sampling, all cohort members were nominally healthy, though unrecorded immune exposures were likely present. The donor was CMV seropositive and belonged to the group of 250 to 350 seropositive cohort members. A peripheral blood sample was collected from each donor, and TCR beta sequencing was performed on peripheral blood mononuclear cells. Genomic DNA extraction from the blood cell samples was performed with the Qiagen DNeasy Blood Extraction Kit. Looking up the germline V gene (reference sequence) yields CDR1 LNHNV and CDR2 YYDKDF. The CDR3, cysteine through phenylalanine, is 15 amino acids long. The DNA shown is the 45-base CDR3, in frame from base 1. Trimming removed 3 bases from V and 6 bases from J, leaving 14 bases between the germline ends.

This sequence uses TRBV15 and TRBJ2-2; tentative D gene TRBD1, with 5 bases matching. This TCR was recovered from a man in his thirties or forties in good health and CMV-seropositive. The sample consisted of PBMCs. The base sequence is TGTGCCACCAGCAGCCAGATATCAGGGTCCGGGGAGCTGTTTTTT. Translation gives CATSSQISGSGELFF.